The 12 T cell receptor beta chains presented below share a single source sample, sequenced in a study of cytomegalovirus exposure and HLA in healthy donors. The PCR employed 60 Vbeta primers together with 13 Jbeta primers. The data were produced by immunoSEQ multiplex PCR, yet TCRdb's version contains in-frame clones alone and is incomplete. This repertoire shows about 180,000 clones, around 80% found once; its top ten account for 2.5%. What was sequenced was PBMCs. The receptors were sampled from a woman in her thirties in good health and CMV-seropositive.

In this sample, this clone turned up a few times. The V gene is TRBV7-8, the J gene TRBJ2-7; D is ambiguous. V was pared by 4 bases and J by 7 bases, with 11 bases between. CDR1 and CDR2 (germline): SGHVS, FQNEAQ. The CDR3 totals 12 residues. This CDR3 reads CASSSSEAEQYF. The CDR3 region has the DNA TGTGCCAGCAGCTCATCCGAAGCGGAGCAGTACTTC. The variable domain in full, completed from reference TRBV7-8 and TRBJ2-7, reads GAGVSQSPRYKVAKRGQDVALRCDPISGHVSLFWYQQALGQGPEFLTYFQNEAQLDKSGLPSDRFFAERPEGSVSTLKIQRTQQEDSAVYLCASSSSEAEQYFGPGTRLTVT.

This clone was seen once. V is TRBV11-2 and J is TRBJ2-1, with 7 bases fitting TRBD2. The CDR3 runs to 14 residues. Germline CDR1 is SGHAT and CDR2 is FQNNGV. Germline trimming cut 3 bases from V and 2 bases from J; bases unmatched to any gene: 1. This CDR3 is CASSLGGAYNEQFF. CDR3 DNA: TGTGCCAGCAGCTTGGGGGGGGCCTACAATGAGCAGTTCTTC.

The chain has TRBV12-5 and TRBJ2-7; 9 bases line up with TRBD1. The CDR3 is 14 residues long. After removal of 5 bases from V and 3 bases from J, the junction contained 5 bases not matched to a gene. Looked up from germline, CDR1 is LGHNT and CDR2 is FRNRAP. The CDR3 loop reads CASGIGGQGYEQYF. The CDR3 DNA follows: TGTGCTAGTGGTATCGGGGGACAGGGCTACGAGCAGTACTTC.

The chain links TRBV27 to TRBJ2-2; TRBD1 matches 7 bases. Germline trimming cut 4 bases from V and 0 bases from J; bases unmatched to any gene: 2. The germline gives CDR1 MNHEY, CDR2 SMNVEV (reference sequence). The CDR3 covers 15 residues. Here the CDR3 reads CASSWTGPNTGELFF. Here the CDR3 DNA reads TGTGCCAGCAGTTGGACAGGCCCGAACACCGGGGAGCTGTTTTTT.

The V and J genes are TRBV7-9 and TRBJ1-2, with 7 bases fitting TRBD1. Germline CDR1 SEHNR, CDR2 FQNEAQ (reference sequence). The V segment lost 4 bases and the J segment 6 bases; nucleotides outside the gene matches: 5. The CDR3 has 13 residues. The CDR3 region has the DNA TGTGCCAGCAGCTATGGCAGGGGGGATGGCTACACCTTC. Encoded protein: CASSYGRGDGYTF.

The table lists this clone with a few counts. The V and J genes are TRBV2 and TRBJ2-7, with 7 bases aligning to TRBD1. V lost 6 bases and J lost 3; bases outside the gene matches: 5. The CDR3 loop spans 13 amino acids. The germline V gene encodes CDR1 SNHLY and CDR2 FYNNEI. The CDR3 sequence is CASSGTVVYEQYF. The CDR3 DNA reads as TGTGCCAGCAGCGGGACAGTGGTCTACGAGCAGTACTTC. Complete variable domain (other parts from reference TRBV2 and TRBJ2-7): EPEVTQTPSHQVTQMGQEVILRCVPISNHLYFYWYRQILGQKVEFLVSFYNNEISEKSEIFDDQFSVERPDGSNFTLKIRSTKLEDSAMYFCASSGTVVYEQYFGPGTRLTVT.

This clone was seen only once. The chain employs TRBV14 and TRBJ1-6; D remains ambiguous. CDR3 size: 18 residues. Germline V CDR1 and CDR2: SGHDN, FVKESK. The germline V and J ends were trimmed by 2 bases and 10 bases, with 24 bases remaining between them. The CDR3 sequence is CASSQSSPHRVRCSPLHF. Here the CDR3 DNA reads TGTGCCAGCAGCCAATCCTCCCCACACCGGGTCCGGTGCTCACCCCTCCACTTT.

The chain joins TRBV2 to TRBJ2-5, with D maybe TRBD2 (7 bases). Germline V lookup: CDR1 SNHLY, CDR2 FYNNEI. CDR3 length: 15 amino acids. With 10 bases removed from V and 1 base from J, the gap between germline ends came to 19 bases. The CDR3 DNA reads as TGTGCCACAGGGGAGACTAGCAGCTCCCAAGAGACCCAGTACTTC. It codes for CATGETSSSQETQYF.

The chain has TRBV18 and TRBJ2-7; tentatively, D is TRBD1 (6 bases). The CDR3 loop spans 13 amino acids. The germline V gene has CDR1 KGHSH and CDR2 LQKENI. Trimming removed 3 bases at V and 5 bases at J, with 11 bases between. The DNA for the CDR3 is TGTGCCAGCTCACCCCAGGGGATCAACGAGCAGTACTTC. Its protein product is CASSPQGINEQYF.

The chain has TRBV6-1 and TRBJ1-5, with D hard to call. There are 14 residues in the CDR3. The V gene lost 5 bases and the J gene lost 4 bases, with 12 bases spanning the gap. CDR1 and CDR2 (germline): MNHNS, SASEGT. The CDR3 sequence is CASSYRPQNQPQHF. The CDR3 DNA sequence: TGTGCCAGCAGTTATCGCCCTCAGAATCAGCCCCAGCATTTT.

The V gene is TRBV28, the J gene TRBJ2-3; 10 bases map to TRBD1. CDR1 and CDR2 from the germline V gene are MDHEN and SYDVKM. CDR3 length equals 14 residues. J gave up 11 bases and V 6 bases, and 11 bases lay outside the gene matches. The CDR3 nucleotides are TGTGCCAGCAGCATTGGACAGGGGGTGGTCCTGCAGTATTTT. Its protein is CASSIGQGVVLQYF.

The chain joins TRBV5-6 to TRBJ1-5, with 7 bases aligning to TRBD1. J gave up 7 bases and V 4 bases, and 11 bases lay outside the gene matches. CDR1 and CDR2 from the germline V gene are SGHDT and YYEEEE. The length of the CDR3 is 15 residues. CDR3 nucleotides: TGTGCCAGCAGCCTAGGAGGGGGCTTCAGACAGCCCCAGCATTTT. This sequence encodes CASSLGGGFRQPQHF.